This T cell receptor (beta chain) was recovered during a study of beta chain features in type 1 diabetes. Study-wide context: Comparable age, gender and cell yields were observed in patients relative to healthy donors. There were around 110 million sorted cells examined across all samples. Study outcomes and limitations: In every one of the four CD4+ subsets, TCRB CDR3s were moderately but significantly shorter in Type 1 diabetes patients. cDNA-based reads could over-represent cells with high TCR expression. HLA influence on TCRB rearrangement stayed unresolved here.

Note on this clone: Its antigen is as yet unknown.

Investigators reverse transcribed all isolated RNA, so they sequenced expressed TCRB transcripts. This table comes from immunoSEQ multiplex PCR, and its TCRdb copy is limited to in-frame clones, with some not included. The sample has nearly 350,000 clones, around 8.5% seen once. Germline V gene sequence: CDR1 SNHLY, CDR2 FYNNEI. This CDR3 is 18 amino acids long. The V and J ends lost 7 bases and 1 base, in that order; junction bases with no gene match: 8. Sequencing used central memory CD4+ T cells from blood. The chain employs TRBV2 and TRBJ2-3; 16 nucleotides agree with TRBD2. The receptor comes from a man in his thirties or forties with type 1 diabetes. CDR3 loop: CASTQGTSGGERTDTQYF. The CDR3 coding sequence is TGTGCCAGCACCCAAGGGACTAGCGGGGGGGAACGCACAGATACGCAGTATTTT.